This T cell receptor beta chain was retrieved from a study of human T cells and chemical hapten exposure. The wider study: The study sensitized with 2% DPC on an approximately 2 cm by approximately 2 cm patch of upper inner arm skin. Patch tests applied 0.01% DPC to the upper back, read at 6 days. Findings and limits, study-wide: Expanded TCRs grouped into significantly more large CDR3 similarity clusters than controls produced.

For this clonotype: What it binds is not known.

TCRdb redid the calling of the RACE reads with MiXCR, one entry per CDR3 protein. The sample consists of roughly 380,000 distinct CDR3 sequences, approximately 5.1% of them appearing once. Time point: pre-sensitization, week 0. Treatment specified: therapeutic diphenylcyclopropenone sensitization with weekly scalp DPC. The germline V gene encodes CDR1 SGHVS and CDR2 FQNEAQ. The ends lost 2 bases at V and 1 base at J; junction bases unmatched: 8. The CDR3 loop spans 17 amino acids. The sequences come from whole blood, collected in connection with sensitization to the hapten diphenylcyclopropenone (DPC). The TCR originated in a woman between 50 and 59 years old with alopecia areata. Some clones in this sample may be carry-over from other donors' samples. The V call is TRBV7-8, the J call TRBJ2-1; 7 bases align to TRBD1. CDR3 DNA: TGTGCCAGCAGCTTAAGTCCAGTGGACAGGTCCTACAATGAGCAGTTCTTC. Amino acid sequence: CASSLSPVDRSYNEQFF.